This is a list of T cell receptor beta chains from one sample in a study of immune evolution from preneoplasia to lung adenocarcinoma. Data came from immunoSEQ multiplex PCR; TCRdb stores just in-frame clones and leaves some out. The sample has 8,000 or so clones, 65% to 90% seen once; the top ten hold about 2.9%. Sequencing was performed on FFPE minimally invasive lung adenocarcinoma tissue. Receptors were obtained from a person aged 70 to 80 with lung adenocarcinoma. The conserved cysteine and the conserved F or W are not part of the CDR3 here. The D gene is left open where the match is weak.

j_gene	v_gene	d_gene	CDR3aa
TRBJ2-7	TRBV9	TRBD1	ASSDGQGGYEQY
TRBJ1-1	TRBV30	-	AWTGASEAF
TRBJ2-7	TRBV11-3	-	ASSLESGGEQY
TRBJ2-1	TRBV5-6	TRBD1	ASSPTQGGNEQF
TRBJ1-4	TRBV5-4	-	ASSSRPQDEKLF
TRBJ2-7	TRBV10-3	TRBD1	AMGRGQGFYEQY
TRBJ1-2	TRBV5-4	-	ASSTDSFKGYT
TRBJ1-1	TRBV5-1	TRBD1	ASGATGLNTEAF
TRBJ1-1	TRBV27	-	ASRPLTLQENTEAF
TRBJ2-1	TRBV6-5	-	ASSSSTVYNEQF
TRBJ1-1	TRBV29-1	-	SVEESLGLEAF
TRBJ2-2	TRBV5-1	TRBD2	ASTGRDGTNTGELF
TRBJ2-7	TRBV7-8	-	ASSSGYDGYEQY
TRBJ2-1	TRBV14	-	ASSQVTVGAIGHEQF
TRBJ1-2	TRBV28	TRBD1	ASSYDRVDGYT
TRBJ2-7	TRBV7-6	TRBD1	ASSLLNQPYRGRVYEQY
TRBJ1-2	TRBV5-1	-	ASSLHNANYGYT
TRBJ2-5	TRBV25-1	-	ASSEPHGRETQY
TRBJ2-2	TRBV6-6	TRBD2	ASTFGGEGITGELF
TRBJ2-1	TRBV5-1	TRBD2	ASSLSSGGALNEQF
TRBJ2-2	TRBV4-1	-	ASSQDNRPGELF
TRBJ1-1	TRBV29-1	-	SVGGGMNTEAF
TRBJ2-7	TRBV6-5	-	ASSYSWTAYEQY
TRBJ2-4	TRBV7-8	-	ASSFRGLGNIQY
TRBJ1-1	TRBV30	-	AWRDKKVWNTEAF
TRBJ1-2	TRBV12-5	-	ASGFDTLDNSGYT
TRBJ1-6	TRBV27	-	ASSLSGGWNSPLH
TRBJ1-1	TRBV6-1	-	ASSEAGHDTEAF
TRBJ1-6	TRBV7-9	TRBD1	ASSLGDRGYNSPLH
TRBJ1-1	TRBV2	-	ASSGTGVNTEAF
TRBJ1-6	TRBV5-1	-	ASSLDAGRHSPLH
TRBJ2-7	TRBV7-8	-	ASSLARLGPTEQY
TRBJ2-4	TRBV5-6	TRBD1	ASSLSLGTGTLTDIQY
TRBJ1-2	TRBV6-1	TRBD1	ASSATGQYGYT
TRBJ2-3	TRBV5-1	TRBD2	ASSLDSSGSRDTQY
TRBJ2-2	TRBV7-2	-	ASSLHAAANTGELF
TRBJ1-2	TRBV2	TRBD1	ASSPTGGLNRLNYGYT
TRBJ2-7	TRBV5-1	-	ASSFGGNEQY
TRBJ2-7	TRBV6-5	TRBD1	ASSYRDRLFYKQY
TRBJ2-3	TRBV6-4	-	ASSRRDGTDTQY
TRBJ1-1	TRBV18	TRBD1	ASSPGQGAEAF
TRBJ1-2	TRBV5-1	-	ASSPGDSLIYGYT
TRBJ1-1	TRBV7-7	-	ASSLNRDTEAF
TRBJ1-1	TRBV2	-	ASSGQGGTEAF
TRBJ2-3	TRBV5-4	TRBD1	ASSFATGNTQY
TRBJ2-7	TRBV6-5	-	ASRSPAYEQY
TRBJ2-7	TRBV4-2	-	ASSTRDGPSYEQY
TRBJ1-5	TRBV30	TRBD1	AWSEYRGRNQPQH
TRBJ1-2	TRBV30	TRBD1	AWSIQGNYGYT